This TCR beta chain was captured in a study of shared clonotypes between healthy human individuals. Measured with immunoSEQ multiplex PCR; TCRdb has only the in-frame clones, and not every one. The table records about 2.3 million clones, 93% of them present only once. Germline-derived CDR1 and CDR2 are SGHTA and FQGNSA. This CDR3 spans 15 amino acids. After removal of 2 bases from V and 3 bases from J, the junction contained 6 bases not matched to a gene. The receptor comes from a man aged 18 to 35 in good health. Some clones in this sample may be carry-over from other donors' samples. Material for sequencing was naive CD4+ T cells from PBMCs. This sample's subset: CD45RA+ positively selected. V gene TRBV7-2 combines with J gene TRBJ1-1; 7 bases agree with TRBD1. CDR3 sequence (DNA): TGTGCCAGCAGCTTATTTGGGACAGTTGACACTGAAGCTTTCTTT. This translates into CASSLFGTVDTEAFF.